Here is one T cell receptor (beta chain) with its context. Its cognate antigen is unknown. CDR3 length equals 14 residues. Germline-derived CDR1 and CDR2 are MDHEN and SYDVKM. V was pared by 7 bases and J by 4 bases, with 16 bases between. MiXCR, run by TCRdb on the multiplex PCR reads, gives a single entry per CDR3 protein. The profile shows about 63,000 distinct CDR3 sequences, around three fifths of them singletons. The data belong to a study of breast tumors, draining lymph nodes, adjacent tissues. Overall study results and limits: Compared with basal-like, luminal-like tumors shared significantly more repertoire with nontumor tissue. Compared with lymph nodes, tumors were less diverse; compared with nontumor tissue, more. Data only fit, rather than demonstrated, lymph node origin of most tumor T cells.

What was sequenced was breast tumor tissue. The chain is built from TRBV28 and TRBJ1-2; weak D call: TRBD1 (5 bases). The source of this sequence is a female donor with breast cancer. Some clones in this sample may be carry-over from other donors' samples. The CDR3 spells CASKSSGKVYGYTF. The CDR3 nucleotides are TGTGCCAGCAAAAGTTCAGGGAAGGTCTATGGCTACACCTTC.